Sequencing of this TCR beta chain was carried out in a study of blood T cell repertoires in COVID-19. There are 16 residues in the CDR3. The V gene lost 3 bases and the J gene lost 6 bases, with 18 bases spanning the gap. CDR1 is LNHDA, CDR2 SQIVND, per germline (reference sequence). Assay: immunoSEQ multiplex PCR; the TCRdb copy retains only in-frame clones and omits some. The repertoire holds 140,000 to 150,000 clones, roughly 89% seen once, with about 1.6% in the top ten. The gene calls are TRBV19 and TRBJ1-5, with D possibly being TRBD1 (6 bases). This TCR derives from a human donor in a cohort sampled during active COVID-19. Sequencing was done on a sample of peripheral blood. The CDR3 reads CASSIMESQGGQPQHF. Written as DNA, the CDR3 is TGTGCCAGTAGTATTATGGAGAGCCAAGGGGGTCAGCCCCAGCATTTT.